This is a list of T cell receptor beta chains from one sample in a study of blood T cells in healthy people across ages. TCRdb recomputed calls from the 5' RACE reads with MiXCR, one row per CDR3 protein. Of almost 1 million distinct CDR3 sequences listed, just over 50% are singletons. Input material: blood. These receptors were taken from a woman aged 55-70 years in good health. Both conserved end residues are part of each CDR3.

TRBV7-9,CASSLGASQGDGYTF
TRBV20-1,CSAGTGGLTDTQYF
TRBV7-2,CASSWGSRAYEQYF
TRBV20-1,CSARSGFTETQYF
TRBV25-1,CASIRTVTGELFF
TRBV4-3,CASSQVGTGAEQYF
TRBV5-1,CASSRAGTQETQYF
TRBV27,CASRDEGAGTIYEQYF
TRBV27,CASSLNWNRAYEQYF
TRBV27,CASSLVLPHYEQYF
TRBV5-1,CASSLALRKETQYF
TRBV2,CASSAQGMNEQFF
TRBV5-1,CASSLRRYSGGASGANVLTF
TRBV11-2,CASATSGITNEQFF
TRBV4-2,CASSQSQREWSSYNEQFF
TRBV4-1,CASSQGGLAGGYETQYF
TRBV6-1,CASSEAPHFRLAGKYEQYF
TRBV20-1,CSANRGSGQPQHF
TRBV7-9,CASSFAWGGSPFYEQYF
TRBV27,CASSFYGSGQFF
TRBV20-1,CSASGTYYEQYF
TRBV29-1,CSVEPTGRKTQYF
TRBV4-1,CASSQDPLAGVTQYF
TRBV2,CASTSGGYGEQFF
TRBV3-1,CASSQRVRLAYEQYF
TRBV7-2,CASSQSGLTYNEQFF
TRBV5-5,CASSLRLGGTYNSPLHF
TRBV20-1,CSFDGTSGQETQYF
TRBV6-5,CASSLFGGVSVEETQYF
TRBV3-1,CASSQGPREGGYTF
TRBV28,CATRKVVETQYF
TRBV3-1,CASSLAKEAYEQYF
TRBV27,CASSWGGLGRYEQYF
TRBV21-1,CASSKALDKRGHYGYTF
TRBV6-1,CASIRDRGSSGELFF
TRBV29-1,CSVYPGFGETQYF
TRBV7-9,CASSLVRRGQETQYF
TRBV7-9,CASSTQAFNQPQHF
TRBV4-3,CASSQDLPAAYEQYF
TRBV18,CASSSRTGASRGYTF